This T cell receptor (beta chain) stems from a study of control samples from healthy donors and cancer patients. Generated by immunoSEQ multiplex PCR, the TCRdb table keeps only in-frame clones and is missing some. The table lists about 410,000 clones, around nine tenths of them singletons. After removal of 7 bases from V and 6 bases from J, the junction contained 8 bases not matched to a gene. The CDR3 has 14 amino acids. Germline V gene data show CDR1 as LGHNT and CDR2 as FRNRAP. V usage is TRBV12-5 and J usage is TRBJ1-5, with TRBD1 matching over 8 bases. Sequenced input: PBMCs. This sequence originates from a man aged 35-49 years with head and neck cancer. This CDR3 reads CASVGAGGRQPQHF. For the CDR3, the DNA is TGTGCTAGTGTAGGGGCAGGGGGCCGTCAGCCCCAGCATTTT.